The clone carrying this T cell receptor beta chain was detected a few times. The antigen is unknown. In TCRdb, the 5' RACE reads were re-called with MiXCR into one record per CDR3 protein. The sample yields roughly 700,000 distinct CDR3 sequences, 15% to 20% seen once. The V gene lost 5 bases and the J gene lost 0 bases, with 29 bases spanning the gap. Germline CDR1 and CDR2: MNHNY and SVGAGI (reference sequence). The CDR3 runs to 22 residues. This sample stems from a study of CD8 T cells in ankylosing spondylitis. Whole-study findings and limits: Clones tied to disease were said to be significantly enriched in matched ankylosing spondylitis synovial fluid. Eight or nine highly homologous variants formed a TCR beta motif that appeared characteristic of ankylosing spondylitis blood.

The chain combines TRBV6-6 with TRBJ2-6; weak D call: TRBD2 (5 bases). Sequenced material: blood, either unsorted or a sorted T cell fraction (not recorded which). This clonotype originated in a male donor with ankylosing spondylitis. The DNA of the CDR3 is TGTGCCAGCAGTCCACCCCTGGGAAGAAGACGGGTTAGCGCCTCTGGGGCCAACGTCCTGACTTTC. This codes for CASSPPLGRRRVSASGANVLTF.